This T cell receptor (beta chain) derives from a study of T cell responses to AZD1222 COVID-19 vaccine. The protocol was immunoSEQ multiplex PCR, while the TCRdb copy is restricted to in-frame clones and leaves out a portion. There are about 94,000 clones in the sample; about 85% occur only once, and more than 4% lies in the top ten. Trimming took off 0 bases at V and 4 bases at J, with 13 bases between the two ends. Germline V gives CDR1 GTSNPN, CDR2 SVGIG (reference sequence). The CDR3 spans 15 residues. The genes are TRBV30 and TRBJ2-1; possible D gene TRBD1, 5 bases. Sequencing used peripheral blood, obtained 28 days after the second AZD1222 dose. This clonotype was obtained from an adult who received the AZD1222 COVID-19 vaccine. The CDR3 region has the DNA TGTGCCTGGAGTGTACCAAGGGGCTCGTACAATGAGCAGTTCTTC. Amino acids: CAWSVPRGSYNEQFF.